Presented here are 22 T cell receptor beta chains from one specimen sequenced in a study of vaccination effects on CD4 cells after COVID-19. TCRdb's table, derived via immunoSEQ multiplex PCR, lists solely in-frame clones and lacks some. The sample yields 40,000 to 50,000 clones, more than 60% seen once. Viral peptide pools were used in the ViraFEST assay to expand antigen-specific CD4+ T cells, and sequencing came afterward. Following an approximately 9-day culture, CD4+ T cells were purified. No vaccinee had earlier SARS-CoV-2 infection, and nucleocapsid antibodies were negative. Antigen specificity for these receptors is unknown. The sequenced sample was CD4+ T cells from PBMCs cultured with HCoV-OC43 spike peptides, obtained before COVID-19 vaccination. The subset denotes: HCoV-OC43 spike overlapping peptide pool stimulation. The receptors stem from a human donor who received a COVID-19 vaccine.

The chain is built from TRBV28 and TRBJ1-1; TRBD1 might be the D (5 bases). Trimming took 3 bases from V and 4 from J, leaving 18 bases between them. Germline values: CDR1 MDHEN, CDR2 SYDVKM. The CDR3 is 16 residues long. CDR3 residues: CASSFAEEARATEAFF. The CDR3, as DNA: TGTGCCAGCAGTTTCGCTGAGGAGGCCAGGGCCACTGAAGCTTTCTTT.

V usage is TRBV20-1 and J usage is TRBJ2-7; no reliable D call. This CDR3 comprises 11 residues. Per the germline V gene, CDR1 is DFQATT and CDR2 is SNEGSKA (reference sequence). V lost 5 bases and J lost 5, with 10 bases in between. The CDR3 loop reads CSAGRNDEQYF. The DNA for the CDR3 is TGCAGTGCTGGTAGAAACGACGAGCAGTACTTC.

The CDR3 DNA follows: TGTGCCAGCAGTGATGTGAACAGTCGCGTAGATACGCAGTATTTT. Protein: CASSDVNSRVDTQYF. The chain carries TRBV25-1 and TRBJ2-3; D is undetermined. CDR3 size: 15 residues. CDR1 is MGHDK, CDR2 SYGVNS, per germline. Deletions cut 3 bases from V and 5 bases from J, with 15 bases between.

The chain links TRBV24-1 to TRBJ2-7; D possibly matches TRBD1 or TRBD2 (5 bases each). The CDR3 is 14 amino acids. Germline CDR1 and CDR2: KGHDR and SFDVKD. V lost 2 bases and J 8 bases, leaving 15 bases between the germline ends. The CDR3 DNA reads as TGTGCCACCAGTGATTCGGGACGGACGTGGAAGCAGTACTTC. Translating it yields CATSDSGRTWKQYF.

The rearrangement joins TRBV18 to TRBJ1-1; 7 nucleotides match TRBD1. This CDR3 has 13 residues. After removal of 5 bases from V and 3 bases from J, the junction contained 3 bases not matched to a gene. Germline V gene lookup returns CDR1 KGHSH and CDR2 LQKENI. The CDR3 here is CASSYTGDTEAFF. In DNA form, the CDR3 reads TGTGCCAGCTCATATACAGGGGACACTGAAGCTTTCTTT. The full variable domain, rest sourced from reference TRBV18 and TRBJ1-1, is NAGVMQNPRHLVRRRGQEARLRCSPMKGHSHVYWYRQLPEEGLKFMVYLQKENIIDESGMPKERFSAEFPKEGPSILRIQQVVRGDSAAYFCASSYTGDTEAFFGQGTRLTVV.

The CDR3, as DNA: TGTGCCAGCAGTTTCCCCATCTCCTATAGCAATCAGCCCCAGCATTTT. Protein sequence: CASSFPISYSNQPQHF. The chain is built from TRBV28 and TRBJ1-5; D is uncertain. Germline CDR1 MDHEN, CDR2 SYDVKM. V was cut by 3 bases and J by 0 bases, with 12 bases left in between. The CDR3 is 16 residues long.

CDR3 coding DNA: TGTGCCACCAGAGGGGGGGGCGGGGCTCCAAGTGAAGCTTTCTTT. Translated: CATRGGGGAPSEAFF. J is TRBJ1-1 and V is TRBV10-3; TRBD1 might be the D (6 bases). The V and J ends lost 10 bases and 7 bases respectively, with 25 bases between them. CDR1 ENHRY and CDR2 SYGVKD come from the germline V gene. This CDR3 is built from 15 residues.

The V gene is TRBV5-1, the J gene TRBJ2-3, with D uncertain. Trimming took 5 bases from V and 0 from J, leaving 13 bases between them. The CDR3 spans 15 residues. Germline V CDR1 and CDR2: SGHRS, YFSETQ. CDR3 sequence reads: CASRSRSFSTDTQYF. DNA for the CDR3: TGCGCCAGCAGGAGTCGATCATTCAGCACAGATACGCAGTATTTT.

Here the CDR3 DNA reads TGTGCCAGCAGTTACCAGTTCGATGGCGAGTGGTGGCAAGAGACCCAGTACTTC. Translation gives CASSYQFDGEWWQETQYF. The chain employs TRBV6-2 or TRBV6-3 and TRBJ2-5; D remains ambiguous. Per germline, CDR1 MNHEY and CDR2 SVGEGT. This CDR3 has 18 residues. Trimming pared 2 bases from V and 2 bases from J, leaving 21 bases between.

The chain combines TRBV11-2 with TRBJ2-7, with 9 bases matching TRBD1. The CDR3 consists of 16 residues. Germline CDR1 and CDR2: SGHAT and FQNNGV. V dropped 2 bases and J dropped 1; count of bases not matched to a gene: 6. CDR3 sequence: CASSLYPGTGSYEQYF. DNA of the CDR3: TGTGCCAGCAGCTTATACCCAGGGACAGGGTCCTACGAGCAGTACTTC.

In this sample, this clone turned up a few times. The rearrangement uses TRBV12-5 and TRBJ1-1; no reliable D call. V lost 1 base to trimming and J lost 10 bases, with 13 bases between them. The germline V gene encodes CDR1 LGHNT and CDR2 FRNRAP. This CDR3 has 13 residues. CDR3 nucleotide sequence: TGTGCTAGTGGTTTGGCGATTGGAGGCCCAGCTTTCTTT. Its protein product is CASGLAIGGPAFF.

J is TRBJ2-1 and V is TRBV19, with D possibly being TRBD1 (6 bases). The V gene lost 4 bases and the J gene lost 9 bases, with 16 bases spanning the gap. This CDR3 is built from 14 residues. Germline CDR1 is LNHDA and CDR2 is SQIVND (reference sequence). CDR3 in amino acids: CASSKSGLGAEQFF. The CDR3 DNA reads TGTGCCAGTAGTAAATCTGGTCTGGGGGCTGAGCAGTTCTTC. Filled out from reference TRBV19 and TRBJ2-1, the complete variable domain reads DGGITQSPKYLFRKEGQNVTLSCEQNLNHDAMYWYRQDPGQGLRLIYYSQIVNDFQKGDIAEGYSVSREKKESFPLTVTSAQKNPTAFYLCASSKSGLGAEQFFGPGTRLTVL.

The gene calls are TRBV2 and TRBJ2-2; 7 bases are a match to TRBD2. V shed 10 bases and J 0 bases; nucleotides not matched to a gene: 14. CDR1 and CDR2 (germline): SNHLY, FYNNEI. The CDR3 is 17 residues long. The CDR3 protein is CATTTGLLIANTGELFF. CDR3 sequence (DNA): TGTGCCACTACCACGGGACTACTGATCGCGAACACCGGGGAGCTGTTTTTT.

This clone was picked up a small number of times. V gene TRBV12-3 or TRBV12-4 combines with J gene TRBJ1-2, with no clear D. The CDR3 is 13 residues long. The V end lost 2 bases, the J end lost 4 bases, and 8 bases lay between the germline ends. In DNA form, the CDR3 reads TGTGCCAGCAGTTTATTCACCGGCTATGGCTACACCTTC. It is translated as CASSLFTGYGYTF.

This chain joins TRBV5-4 and TRBJ2-1; D is undetermined. The germline gives CDR1 SGHNT, CDR2 YYREEE (reference sequence). V lost 4 bases, J lost 4 bases, and 18 bases lay in between. This CDR3 comprises 16 residues. This CDR3 is CASSPVGITDYNEQFF. The CDR3 coding sequence is TGTGCCAGCAGCCCGGTGGGCATTACAGATTACAATGAGCAGTTCTTC.

This clone is deemed medium-sized (0.01 to 0.1%). The rearrangement joins TRBV19 to TRBJ2-3; TRBD2 aligns across 8 bases. The V and J ends lost 7 bases and 3 bases, in that order; junction bases with no gene match: 15. The CDR3 covers 17 residues. Looked up from germline, CDR1 is LNHDA and CDR2 is SQIVND (reference sequence). CDR3 amino acids: CASTKPGASGFTDTQYF. DNA for the CDR3: TGTGCCAGTACTAAGCCCGGGGCTAGCGGGTTTACAGATACGCAGTATTTT.

The V and J genes are TRBV7-8 and TRBJ1-2, with no clear D. The CDR3 has 17 amino acids. Trimming took 4 bases from V and 1 from J, leaving 19 bases between them. The germline CDR1 and CDR2 sequences are SGHVS and FQNEAQ. DNA for the CDR3: TGTGCCAGCAGCTCAGAAGGACGTCAGCGGTTTAACTATGGCTACACCTTC. This gives the protein CASSSEGRQRFNYGYTF. Filled out from reference TRBV7-8 and TRBJ1-2, the complete variable domain reads GAGVSQSPRYKVAKRGQDVALRCDPISGHVSLFWYQQALGQGPEFLTYFQNEAQLDKSGLPSDRFFAERPEGSVSTLKIQRTQQEDSAVYLCASSSEGRQRFNYGYTFGSGTRLTVV.

J is TRBJ1-1 and V is TRBV30; no clear D. V shed 0 bases and J shed 0 bases, with 11 bases lying between them. The germline V gene has CDR1 GTSNPN and CDR2 SVGIG (reference sequence). This CDR3 region has 15 residues. CDR3 DNA: TGTGCCTGGAGTGTCCTAGGAAAATTGAACACTGAAGCTTTCTTT. Translation gives CAWSVLGKLNTEAFF. The variable domain in full, with the rest retrieved from reference TRBV30 and TRBJ1-1, is SQTIHQWPATLVQPVGSPLSLECTVEGTSNPNLYWYRQAAGRGLQLLFYSVGIGQISSEVPQNLSASRPQDRQFILSSKKLLLSDSGFYLCAWSVLGKLNTEAFFGQGTRLTVV.

The CDR3 DNA follows: TGCGCCAGCAGTCCCGGCTCAGCGGGACAAGAGACCCAGTACTTC. It specifies CASSPGSAGQETQYF. The V gene is TRBV10-2, the J gene TRBJ2-5, with 7 bases identical to TRBD2. Trimming at V came to 5 bases and at J to 2 bases, leaving 8 bases not matched to a gene. Per the germline V gene, CDR1 is WSHSY and CDR2 is SAAADI. The CDR3 runs 15 residues.

This rearrangement joins TRBV29-1 to TRBJ2-5; D possibly corresponds to TRBD2 (5 bases). Germline assignment: CDR1 SQVTM and CDR2 ANQGSEA. The V gene lost 3 bases and the J gene lost 9 bases, with 17 bases spanning the gap. This CDR3 has 13 residues. CDR3 sequence reads: CSVEKNPSGAQYF. Here the CDR3 DNA reads TGCAGCGTTGAGAAAAACCCCTCCGGGGCCCAGTACTTC.

The rearrangement links TRBV3-1 (or the pseudogene TRBV3-2) to TRBJ1-2, with TRBD1 matching 12 bases. V shed 4 bases and J 8 bases; nucleotides not matched to a gene: 11. The CDR3 covers 16 residues. Germline V gene sequence: CDR1 LGHDT, CDR2 YNNKEL (reference sequence). The CDR3, as DNA: TGTGCCAGCAGCCCAACCGGGACAGGGGGCGCCTGGGGCTACACCTTC. This sequence encodes CASSPTGTGGAWGYTF.

This sequence joins TRBV27 and TRBJ1-1; D is perhaps TRBD1 (5 bases). The V end lost 5 bases, the J end lost 2 bases, and 15 bases lay between the germline ends. The CDR3 runs 15 residues. Germline CDR1 reads MNHEY; CDR2 reads SMNVEV (reference sequence). The CDR3 loop is CASSPPGQPNTEAFF. In DNA, the CDR3 is TGTGCCAGCAGTCCACCAGGACAACCTAACACTGAAGCTTTCTTT.